This passage covers 6 T cell receptor beta chains from one sample sequenced in a study of post-analysis software for immune sequencing data. Findings and limits, study-wide: Comparison of patients with controls showed five TRBV segments more frequent in patients, TRBV5-6, TRBV5-1 and TRBV20-1 among them.

No antigen is known for these receptors. Unique molecular identifiers were carried by the TCR beta cDNA libraries. TCRdb re-analysed the PCR reads in MiXCR, keeping a single row per CDR3 protein. The profile shows about 540,000 distinct CDR3 sequences, less than 40% of them singletons. Sequencing was performed on blood. Receptors were obtained from a girl between 2 and 17 years old with multiple sclerosis.

V is TRBV6-5 and J is TRBJ2-4, with D possibly being TRBD2 (5 bases). This CDR3 region has 14 residues. Germline CDR1 and CDR2: MNHEY and SVGAGI. Trimming left V 6 bases short and J 0 bases short, with 9 bases between. CDR3 protein: CASSREGAKNIQYF. Here the CDR3 DNA reads TGTGCCAGCAGCCGGGAAGGAGCCAAAAACATTCAGTACTTC.

The gene calls are TRBV5-1 and TRBJ1-4; TRBD1 agrees at 7 bases. CDR1 and CDR2 from the germline V gene are SGHRS and YFSETQ. V lost 3 bases to trimming and J lost 4 bases; unmatched junction nucleotides: 6. The CDR3 is 15 residues long. The CDR3 here is CASSSGTADNEKLFF. Written as DNA, the CDR3 is TGCGCCAGCAGCTCCGGGACAGCGGATAATGAAAAACTGTTTTTT.

The chain employs TRBV10-3 and TRBJ2-7; 12 bases map to TRBD2. Unmatched junction bases numbered 7, after V lost 11 bases and J lost 5 bases. The CDR3 covers 13 residues. The germline V gene encodes CDR1 ENHRY and CDR2 SYGVKD. In nucleotides, the CDR3 is TGTGCCTCGAGGACTAGCGGGGAAGACGAGCAGTACTTC. As protein: CASRTSGEDEQYF.

The sample holds a few counts of this clonotype. For the CDR3, the DNA is TGTGCCATCAGACCGACAGGGGAGGAGACCCAGTACTTC. Translating gives CAIRPTGEETQYF. The V call is TRBV10-3, the J call TRBJ2-5; 8 bases match TRBD1. The V and J ends lost 6 bases and 5 bases, in that order; junction bases with no gene match: 5. The CDR3 runs to 13 residues. Germline values: CDR1 ENHRY, CDR2 SYGVKD.

V usage is TRBV12-3 or TRBV12-4 and J usage is TRBJ2-7, with 7 bases identical to TRBD1. CDR3 length: 14 amino acids. The ends lost 4 bases at V and 4 bases at J; junction bases unmatched: 7. The CDR3 sequence is CASSSATGLYEQYF. CDR3 coding DNA: TGTGCCAGCAGTTCTGCGACAGGGCTGTACGAGCAGTACTTC.

There are a few counts of this clonotype. The chain has TRBV7-8 and TRBJ2-5; possibly TRBD1 for D (6 bases). Germline V gives CDR1 SGHVS, CDR2 FQNEAQ. This CDR3 contains 15 residues. V was clipped by 3 bases and J by 2 bases, with 13 bases between them. The CDR3 protein is CASSFSWTVQETQYF. In DNA form, the CDR3 reads TGTGCCAGCAGCTTCTCTTGGACAGTTCAAGAGACCCAGTACTTC.